This TCR beta chain was identified in a study of spatial heterogeneity in lung cancer. Findings of the study overall: Mutation tallies in tumors tracked expanded intratumoral alpha and beta TCR counts.

The sample holds many counts of this clonotype. The antigen remains undetermined. The germline gives CDR1 SGHTA, CDR2 FQGTGA. CDR3 length: 15 residues. Between the trimmed V and J ends, which lost 5 bases and 0 bases, there was a span of 10 bases. Individual TCR cDNA molecules each bore their own unique molecular identifier. TCRdb re-analysed the 5' RACE reads in MiXCR, keeping a single row per CDR3 protein. The data contain over 10,000 distinct CDR3 sequences, 4.5% to 6.5% of them singletons. Time point in this sample: sample taken at primary tumor resection. Extraction of whole RNA from tumor, nontumor lung or frozen PBMC preceded unsorted sequencing.

The sample was lung tumor tissue, taken at surgery. The V call is TRBV7-3, the J call TRBJ1-4; no firm D call. This sequence originates from a male donor with early-stage non-small cell lung cancer. CDR3: CASSDGRTTNEKLFF. The CDR3 DNA follows: TGTGCCAGCAGCGATGGACGGACAACTAATGAAAAACTGTTTTTT.